Each of the 29 T cell receptor beta chains below was sequenced from the same sample in a study of blood T cell repertoires in COVID-19. Libraries were prepared by immunoSEQ multiplex PCR; TCRdb keeps only in-frame clonotypes and omits some of them. The table records a few hundred thousand clones, roughly 87% of them present only once. Sequenced: PBMCs or T cells enriched from blood (not recorded which). The receptor source for this set is a woman in her 30s who had recovered from COVID-19.

V gene TRBV11-2 combines with J gene TRBJ2-3, with 15 bases aligning to TRBD2. The ends lost 0 bases at V and 2 bases at J; junction bases unmatched: 6. Germline lookup yields CDR1 SGHAT and CDR2 FQNNGV. The CDR3 spans 19 residues. The CDR3 here is CASSLDLGLAGGITDTQYF. The CDR3 DNA sequence: TGTGCCAGCAGCTTAGATCTGGGACTAGCGGGGGGCATCACAGATACGCAGTATTTT.

Comment on this clone: This same CDR3 is encoded by further DNA sequences in the sample. The V gene is TRBV27, the J gene TRBJ1-2; 8 bases line up with TRBD1. The CDR3 length is 12 residues. The V segment lost 5 bases and the J segment 8 bases; nucleotides outside the gene matches: 4. CDR1 and CDR2 (germline): MNHEY, SMNVEV (reference sequence). CDR3 sequence reads: CASSTGGRGYTF. CDR3 coding DNA: TGTGCCAGCAGTACAGGGGGTCGAGGCTACACCTTC.

The chain recombines TRBV6-6 with TRBJ1-1; weak D call: TRBD1 (6 bases). This CDR3 is built from 13 residues. The V and J ends lost 5 bases and 7 bases respectively, with 14 bases between them. Looked up from germline, CDR1 is MNHNY and CDR2 is SVGAGI (reference sequence). The CDR3 here is CASSGGQILEAFF. The CDR3 nucleotides read TGTGCCAGCAGTGGGGGACAAATTCTTGAAGCTTTCTTT.

The chain employs TRBV14 and TRBJ1-1; 7 positions agree with TRBD1. The CDR3 contains 15 residues. V lost 1 base, J lost 7 bases, and 9 bases stayed unmatched. Germline loops: CDR1 SGHDN, CDR2 FVKESK. The CDR3 DNA sequence: TGTGCCAGCAGCCAAGCTGTCCGCAGGGGGGATGAAGCTTTCTTT. Translated: CASSQAVRRGDEAFF.

The gene calls are TRBV30 and TRBJ1-1; TRBD1 matches 8 bases. V gave up 4 bases and J gave up 6 bases; unmatched junction bases: 10. This CDR3 contains 14 residues. The germline gives CDR1 GTSNPN, CDR2 SVGIG (reference sequence). Here the CDR3 reads CAWIDRTGISEAFF. The CDR3 DNA is TGTGCCTGGATTGATCGGACAGGGATCTCTGAAGCTTTCTTT.

Only one count was recorded for this clone. This chain uses TRBV10-2 with TRBJ1-1; TRBD1 matches 7 bases. This CDR3 is 15 amino acids long. The V and J ends lost 1 base and 2 bases, in that order; junction bases with no gene match: 4. CDR1 is WSHSY, CDR2 SAAADI, per germline. CDR3 DNA: TGCGCCAGCAGTGAGTGGCAGGGGGGCAACACTGAAGCTTTCTTT. Protein product: CASSEWQGGNTEAFF.

This rearrangement joins TRBV5-1 to TRBJ2-5; D is perhaps TRBD2 (5 bases). CDR1 SGHRS and CDR2 YFSETQ come from the germline V gene. This CDR3 has 12 residues. Trimming left V 3 bases short and J 9 bases short, with 12 bases between. The CDR3 here is CASSWTSGAQYF. The CDR3, as DNA: TGCGCCAGCAGCTGGACCTCCGGGGCCCAGTACTTC.

The chain employs TRBV7-9 and TRBJ2-2, with 7 bases matching TRBD1. The CDR3 is 14 residues long. Trimming cost V 11 bases and J 2 bases; bases outside gene matches: 8. The germline gives CDR1 SEHNR, CDR2 FQNEAQ (reference sequence). This chain's CDR3 is CAGLTGLNTGELFF. CDR3 coding DNA: TGTGCCGGGTTGACAGGGCTTAACACCGGGGAGCTGTTTTTT.

V is TRBV9 and J is TRBJ1-6; 9 nucleotides align to TRBD1. The CDR3 spans 16 residues. In germline, CDR1 is SGDLS, CDR2 YYNGEE. V dropped 4 bases and J dropped 7; count of bases not matched to a gene: 9. CDR3 loop: CASSPSPGTGNSPLHF. The CDR3 DNA sequence: TGTGCCAGCAGCCCTAGTCCCGGGACAGGGAATTCACCCCTCCACTTT. Full variable domain (remainder filled in from reference TRBV9 and TRBJ1-6): DSGVTQTPKHLITATGQRVTLRCSPRSGDLSVYWYQQSLDQGLQFLIQYYNGEERAKGNILERFSAQQFPDLHSELNLSSLELGDSALYFCASSPSPGTGNSPLHFGNGTRLTVT.

This rearrangement joins TRBV5-5 to TRBJ1-5; the D gene is possibly TRBD1 (5 bases). V shed 2 bases and J shed 0 bases, with 12 bases lying between them. Germline V gene lookup returns CDR1 SGHKS and CDR2 YYEKEE (reference sequence). The CDR3 is 16 amino acids. CDR3 coding DNA: TGTGCCAGCAGCTTTGTACCAGGGAATAGCAATCAGCCCCAGCATTTT. Its translation: CASSFVPGNSNQPQHF.

The chain has TRBV30 and TRBJ1-2; 8 positions agree with TRBD1. The junction had 3 bases not matched to a gene; V was cut back by 3 bases and J by 3 bases. The germline V gene has CDR1 GTSNPN and CDR2 SVGIG (reference sequence). The CDR3 runs 13 residues. Here the CDR3 DNA reads TGTGCCTGGAGGGCAGGGGGCGACTATGGCTACACCTTC. Its translation: CAWRAGGDYGYTF.

V usage is TRBV7-9 and J usage is TRBJ1-1; TRBD1 matches 7 bases. The CDR3 runs to 15 residues. The ends lost 3 bases at V and 1 base at J; junction bases unmatched: 5. CDR1 and CDR2 from the germline V gene are SEHNR and FQNEAQ (reference sequence). The DNA for the CDR3 is TGTGCCAGCAGCTTCACCGACAGGGAGAACACTGAAGCTTTCTTT. This codes for CASSFTDRENTEAFF. Looking up the rest from reference TRBV7-9 and TRBJ1-1 gives the full variable domain: DTGVSQNPRHKITKRGQNVTFRCDPISEHNRLYWYRQTLGQGPEFLTYFQNEAQLEKSRLLSDRFSAERPKGSFSTLEIQRTEQGDSAMYLCASSFTDRENTEAFFGQGTRLTVV.

CDR3 loop: CASSQSRVRNTEAFF. The CDR3 coding sequence is TGTGCCAGCAGCCAAAGCAGGGTTCGGAACACTGAAGCTTTCTTT. This chain uses TRBV3-1 (or the pseudogene TRBV3-2) with TRBJ1-1; weak D call: TRBD1 (5 bases). The CDR3 is 15 amino acids. Germline V gene lookup returns CDR1 LGHDT and CDR2 YNNKEL (reference sequence). Trimming stripped 2 bases from V and 1 base from J, with 11 bases between.

The V call is TRBV14, the J call TRBJ2-7; TRBD2 aligns across 7 bases. The CDR3 contains 16 residues. Germline CDR1 SGHDN, CDR2 FVKESK. J gave up 6 bases and V 3 bases, and 14 bases lay outside the gene matches. The DNA of the CDR3 is TGTGCCAGCAGCCACGAAGGGACTACCACCCCCTCCGAGCAGTACTTC. Protein sequence: CASSHEGTTTPSEQYF.

This chain uses TRBV7-6 with TRBJ2-5, with D perhaps TRBD2 (5 bases). The CDR3 runs 14 residues. CDR1 is SGHVS, CDR2 FNYEAQ, per germline. V lost 3 bases and J lost 2, with 10 bases in between. The CDR3 loop is CASSFRTGQETQYF. CDR3 coding DNA: TGTGCCAGCAGCTTTCGGACGGGGCAAGAGACCCAGTACTTC.

This rearrangement joins TRBV7-2 to TRBJ1-1; 7 positions agree with TRBD1. V gave up 5 bases and J gave up 4 bases; unmatched junction bases: 19. The CDR3 has 18 amino acids. CDR1 is SGHTA, CDR2 FQGNSA, per germline. CDR3 amino acids: CASSRRGTAELRGTEAFF. CDR3 bases: TGTGCCAGCAGCCGGAGGGGGACAGCCGAACTAAGGGGCACTGAAGCTTTCTTT.

The chain recombines TRBV11-3 with TRBJ1-6; 8 bases line up with TRBD1. Germline CDR1 reads SGHNT; CDR2 reads YENEEA. V shed 3 bases, J shed 7 bases, and the junction held 8 bases outside the gene matches. CDR3 size: 16 residues. The DNA of the CDR3 is TGTGCCAGCAGCTTGCCGGGACAGGTACTAAATTCACCCCTCCACTTT. It yields the protein CASSLPGQVLNSPLHF.

J is TRBJ1-2 and V is TRBV5-1; TRBD1 agrees at 7 bases. The J segment lost 7 bases and the V segment lost 0 bases, leaving 6 bases of the junction unmatched. CDR1 and CDR2 (germline): SGHRS, YFSETQ. The CDR3 runs to 14 residues. The CDR3 loop reads CASSLVGGGGGYTF. CDR3 DNA: TGCGCCAGCAGCTTGGTAGGAGGGGGCGGTGGCTACACCTTC.

The CDR3 sequence is CATSREGARNTEAFF. In nucleotides, the CDR3 is TGTGCCACCAGCAGGGAAGGGGCGCGGAACACTGAAGCTTTCTTT. V usage is TRBV6-5 and J usage is TRBJ1-1; possible D gene TRBD1, 5 bases. CDR1 is MNHEY and CDR2 is SVGAGI in the germline V gene. V lost 10 bases and J lost 1, with 19 bases in between. This CDR3 has 15 amino acids.

Concerning this clone: The sample holds other DNA sequences that translate to the same CDR3. The rearrangement uses TRBV5-1 and TRBJ1-2; the match to TRBD1 covers 9 bases. The CDR3 contains 14 residues. The ends lost 5 bases at V and 2 bases at J; junction bases unmatched: 4. Germline V gene data show CDR1 as SGHRS and CDR2 as YFSETQ. CDR3 DNA sequence: TGCGCCAGCAGTCCCGGGACAGGGAACTATGGCTACACCTTC. Its translation is CASSPGTGNYGYTF.

The chain uses TRBV6-4 and TRBJ1-1; 10 bases agree with TRBD1. Germline CDR1 and CDR2: MRHNA and SNTAGT. CDR3 length: 14 residues. After removal of 6 bases from V and 5 bases from J, the junction contained 6 bases not matched to a gene. CDR3 protein: CASRGQGYWTEAFF. In DNA form, the CDR3 reads TGTGCCAGCAGGGGACAGGGGTATTGGACTGAAGCTTTCTTT.

In the case of this clone: This sample includes further DNA sequences coding for the same CDR3. The V and J genes are TRBV19 and TRBJ1-5; D unclear. Between the trimmed V and J ends, which lost 4 bases and 7 bases, there was a span of 8 bases. The CDR3 is 12 amino acids. CDR1 LNHDA and CDR2 SQIVND come from the germline V gene (reference sequence). The CDR3 DNA follows: TGTGCCAGTAGTACGGGGTACCAGCCCCAGCATTTT. This codes for CASSTGYQPQHF.

As regards this clone: This same CDR3 is encoded by further DNA sequences in the sample. The genes are TRBV9 and TRBJ2-7, with 7 bases fitting TRBD1. The CDR3 is made up of 14 amino acids. V dropped 0 bases and J dropped 4; count of bases not matched to a gene: 4. Germline V gives CDR1 SGDLS, CDR2 YYNGEE. The DNA for the CDR3 is TGTGCCAGCAGCGTAGGGACAGGACCGTACGAGCAGTACTTC. It translates to CASSVGTGPYEQYF.

The chain combines TRBV12-5 with TRBJ2-3, with 9 positions matching TRBD2. Germline V gives CDR1 LGHNT, CDR2 FRNRAP. The CDR3 has 17 residues. The junction had 8 bases not matched to a gene; V was cut back by 2 bases and J by 2 bases. The CDR3 spells CASGLSGASGATDTQYF. CDR3 coding DNA: TGTGCTAGTGGTTTGAGTGGGGCTAGCGGGGCCACAGATACGCAGTATTTT.

The J gene is TRBJ2-3, the V gene TRBV7-2, with a possible D match to TRBD2 (6 bases). Looked up from germline, CDR1 is SGHTA and CDR2 is FQGNSA. The length of the CDR3 is 15 residues. The V and J ends lost 5 bases and 2 bases respectively, with 14 bases between them. This chain's CDR3 is CASSRTRDFTDTQYF. Written as DNA, the CDR3 is TGTGCCAGCAGCCGCACTCGGGACTTCACAGATACGCAGTATTTT. The whole variable domain, filled in from reference TRBV7-2 and TRBJ2-3, reads GAGVSQSPSNKVTEKGKDVELRCDPISGHTALYWYRQSLGQGLEFLIYFQGNSAPDKSGLPSDRFSAERTGGSVSTLTIQRTQQEDSAVYLCASSRTRDFTDTQYFGPGTRLTVL.

V usage is TRBV4-3 and J usage is TRBJ2-1; D gene unclear. Germline CDR1 LGHNA, CDR2 YSLEER. The length of the CDR3 is 14 residues. Trimming removed 1 base at V and 4 bases at J, with 8 bases between. CDR3 DNA: TGCGCCAGCAGCCAAGTGGGCAGATACAATGAGCAGTTCTTC. Encoded protein: CASSQVGRYNEQFF.

The chain couples TRBV28 to TRBJ2-7, with TRBD2 as a possible D gene (6 bases). V lost 5 bases to trimming and J lost 5 bases, with 19 bases between them. CDR1 MDHEN and CDR2 SYDVKM come from the germline V gene. This CDR3 is 15 amino acids long. CDR3 region: CASSAPGLVLDEQYF. CDR3 in DNA: TGTGCCAGCAGTGCCCCGGGACTCGTCCTCGACGAGCAGTACTTC. Supplemented by reference TRBV28 and TRBJ2-7, the full variable domain reads DVKVTQSSRYLVKRTGEKVFLECVQDMDHENMFWYRQDPGLGLRLIYFSYDVKMKEKGDIPEGYSVSREKKERFSLILESASTNQTSMYLCASSAPGLVLDEQYFGPGTRLTVT.

This clone was detected only a few times. V gene TRBV9 combines with J gene TRBJ1-1, with 7 bases fitting TRBD1. V lost 4 bases to trimming and J lost 3 bases; unmatched junction nucleotides: 9. The germline gives CDR1 SGDLS, CDR2 YYNGEE. The CDR3 is 15 residues long. CDR3 nucleotides: TGTGCCAGCAGCCCCCGGGACAGAAGAGACACTGAAGCTTTCTTT. It yields the protein CASSPRDRRDTEAFF.

V gene TRBV4-3 combines with J gene TRBJ1-4; D remains unclear. The CDR3 runs 16 residues. Looked up from germline, CDR1 is LGHNA and CDR2 is YSLEER. V lost 4 bases, J lost 3 bases, and 15 bases lay in between. The CDR3 reads CASSPTGSRPNEKLFF. The CDR3 DNA reads as TGCGCCAGCAGCCCGACTGGATCTAGGCCTAATGAAAAACTGTTTTTT.